The entry below gives a single TCR beta chain sequence along with its context. The antigen is unknown. Nominally healthy donors were sampled, though unrecorded immune exposures were likely. This sample stems from a study of cytomegalovirus exposure and HLA in healthy donors. This PCR relied on a set of 60 Vbeta primers and 13 Jbeta primers. Sequencing was performed with immunoSEQ multiplex PCR; in TCRdb, only in-frame clones are kept and a portion is missing. The table records around 20,000 clones, about 75% of them present only once. CDR1 and CDR2 (germline): MNHEY, SVGAGI. Between the trimmed V and J ends, which lost 6 bases and 0 bases, there was a span of 14 bases. The CDR3 spans 15 residues. Study observations and caveats: Follow-up analysis later connected one missense variant in DCLRE1C with trimming of TCR beta V- and J-genes. A few CMV-associated chains were confirmed in vitro to be specific for CMV antigens. Within a later analysis, the majority of CMV-associated TCR beta chains appeared HLA-restricted.

The sample consisted of PBMCs. The sequence came from a man aged 18-30 years in good health and CMV-seronegative. The chain recombines TRBV6-5 with TRBJ1-2, with D maybe TRBD1 (6 bases). The DNA for the CDR3 is TGTGCCAGCAGGGCCCCCGGACAGACTAACTATGGCTACACCTTC. It specifies CASRAPGQTNYGYTF.